One and the same sample provided the 30 T cell receptor beta chains below, sequenced in a study of OX40 agonist ivuxolimab in advanced cancers. Libraries were prepared by immunoSEQ multiplex PCR; TCRdb keeps only in-frame clonotypes and omits some of them. Of 75,000 to 95,000 clones in the sample, about 89% were seen once. The source was CD4+ or CD8+ T cells sorted from blood, collected in a trial of the OX40 agonist ivuxolimab. These receptors originate from an adult with an advanced solid tumor such as melanoma, head and neck, liver or kidney cancer.

A remark on this clone: This CDR3 is also generated by other DNA sequences in the sample. CDR3 sequence reads: CASSPQSTDTQYF. CDR3 sequence (DNA): TGTGCCAGCTCACCACAAAGTACAGATACGCAGTATTTT. V usage is TRBV18 and J usage is TRBJ2-3; no reliable D call. Germline loops: CDR1 KGHSH, CDR2 LQKENI. V shed 1 base and J shed 3 bases, with 5 bases lying between them. This CDR3 has 13 amino acids.

The chain recombines TRBV6-4 with TRBJ1-2, with 11 bases that match TRBD1. This CDR3 comprises 15 residues. V dropped 2 bases and J dropped 7; count of bases not matched to a gene: 6. From germline, CDR1 is MRHNA and CDR2 SNTAGT. The CDR3 DNA sequence: TGTGCCAGCAGTGACCAAGGACAGGGGGCTGGTGGCTACACCTTC. Protein product: CASSDQGQGAGGYTF.

The rearrangement links TRBV28 to TRBJ2-7; 9 nucleotides match TRBD1. The ends lost 6 bases at V and 4 bases at J; junction bases unmatched: 4. This CDR3 region has 13 residues. CDR1 and CDR2 (germline): MDHEN, SYDVKM. The CDR3 DNA is TGTGCCAGCAGGTCCGGGACAGGGTACGAGCAGTACTTC. Protein product: CASRSGTGYEQYF.

The chain combines TRBV6-1 with TRBJ1-1; possibly TRBD1 for D (6 bases). Germline CDR1 MNHNS, CDR2 SASEGT. CDR3 length: 13 residues. V lost 6 bases and J lost 3, with 11 bases in between. The CDR3 DNA reads TGTGCCAGCAGGACAGGACAATACACTGAAGCTTTCTTT. Its translation is CASRTGQYTEAFF.

This chain connects TRBV28 to TRBJ2-1; 9 nucleotides align to TRBD2. Unmatched junction bases numbered 6, after V lost 4 bases and J lost 2 bases. In germline, CDR1 is MDHEN, CDR2 SYDVKM. CDR3 length: 16 residues. The CDR3 sequence: CASSSPGTSPYNEQFF. For the CDR3, the DNA is TGTGCCAGCAGTTCCCCCGGGACTAGCCCCTACAATGAGCAGTTCTTC.

The rearrangement joins TRBV5-6 to TRBJ2-7; 8 bases fit TRBD2. The germline V gene has CDR1 SGHDT and CDR2 YYEEEE. CDR3 length equals 19 residues. With V trimmed by 5 bases and J by 4 bases, 23 bases remained unmatched. Here the CDR3 reads CASSSGTSTNGIGPYEQYF. DNA of the CDR3: TGTGCCAGCAGTTCCGGGACTAGTACGAACGGAATCGGTCCATACGAGCAGTACTTC.

The chain has TRBV25-1 and TRBJ1-1; maybe TRBD1 (6 bases). The CDR3 length is 12 residues. V was pared by 10 bases and J by 4 bases, with 13 bases between. CDR1 and CDR2 (germline): MGHDK, SYGVNS. CDR3 loop: CATLLGATEAFF. The CDR3 nucleotides are TGTGCCACCCTTTTGGGGGCCACTGAAGCTTTCTTT.

This rearrangement joins TRBV28 to TRBJ1-2; D is unclear. V was shortened by 2 bases and J by 5 bases, with 12 bases between the two germline ends. The germline gives CDR1 MDHEN, CDR2 SYDVKM. CDR3 length: 14 amino acids. CDR3 loop: CASSLIGVGYGYTF. The CDR3 DNA reads TGTGCCAGCAGTTTAATAGGTGTGGGGTATGGCTACACCTTC.

The rearrangement links TRBV30 to TRBJ1-2; D might be TRBD1 (6 bases). Germline values: CDR1 GTSNPN, CDR2 SVGIG (reference sequence). CDR3 length: 13 amino acids. Trimming cost V 4 bases and J 4 bases, with 13 bases left between them. CDR3 nucleotide sequence: TGTGCCTGGAAGGTGGGGGGCGGCTATGGCTACACCTTC. Protein: CAWKVGGGYGYTF.

The chain recombines TRBV27 with TRBJ1-1, with a weak D call TRBD1 (5 bases). The CDR3 sequence is 13 residues long. Germline V CDR1 and CDR2: MNHEY, SMNVEV (reference sequence). Trimming took 6 bases from V and 4 from J, leaving 12 bases between them. CDR3 coding DNA: TGTGCCAGCAGGCCAGGGTTGGGCACTGAAGCTTTCTTT. This sequence encodes CASRPGLGTEAFF.

Note on this clone: The same CDR3 arises from other DNA sequences in this sample as well. For the CDR3, the DNA is TGTGCCAGCGTGGGAGGGGGGTCAAACTATGGCTACACCTTC. Translation gives CASVGGGSNYGYTF. The rearrangement joins TRBV2 to TRBJ1-2; a weak D match, TRBD1 (6 bases). V was cut by 8 bases and J by 2 bases, with 15 bases left in between. Germline CDR1 is SNHLY and CDR2 is FYNNEI. The CDR3 runs to 14 residues.

The chain has TRBV30 and TRBJ1-5; 8 bases line up with TRBD1. This CDR3 has 13 residues. CDR1 and CDR2 from the germline V gene are GTSNPN and SVGIG (reference sequence). V lost 4 bases to trimming and J lost 7 bases; unmatched junction nucleotides: 6. CDR3 sequence reads: CAWTGGSPQPQHF. CDR3 in DNA: TGTGCCTGGACAGGGGGCTCCCCACAGCCCCAGCATTTT.

A few counts support this clone. The chain links TRBV30 to TRBJ1-5; D is uncertain. This CDR3 is 13 amino acids long. Between the trimmed V and J ends, which lost 2 bases and 3 bases, there was a span of 8 bases. The germline CDR1 and CDR2 sequences are GTSNPN and SVGIG (reference sequence). CDR3: CAWSRAPNQPQHF. CDR3 DNA: TGTGCCTGGAGTAGGGCCCCCAATCAGCCCCAGCATTTT.

This clone was observed once. The chain has TRBV27 and TRBJ2-1; TRBD2 might be the D (6 bases). This CDR3 region has 15 residues. Germline CDR1 MNHEY, CDR2 SMNVEV (reference sequence). Trimming stripped 5 bases from V and 4 bases from J, with 15 bases between. CDR3 sequence (DNA): TGTGCCAGCAGTCCCCCCGGGAGTTATTACAATGAGCAGTTCTTC. Residues: CASSPPGSYYNEQFF.

The chain couples TRBV6-5 to TRBJ2-2, with unresolved D. The V gene's germline CDR1 is MNHEY and CDR2 SVGAGI. Trimming cost V 5 bases and J 5 bases, with 12 bases left between them. This CDR3 region has 14 residues. This CDR3 is CASSEVANTGELFF. The CDR3 DNA sequence: TGTGCCAGCAGTGAGGTCGCTAATACCGGGGAGCTGTTTTTT.

The chain recombines TRBV25-1 with TRBJ2-3; D is unclear. V was trimmed by 2 bases and J by 4 bases, leaving 10 bases between them. Germline V gene sequence: CDR1 MGHDK, CDR2 SYGVNS. CDR3 size: 14 residues. The CDR3 nucleotides are TGTGCCAGCAGTGAACGAAGCCTCTCAGATACGCAGTATTTT. Residues: CASSERSLSDTQYF.

CDR3 residues: CASSLGAVANTGELFF. The CDR3 DNA sequence: TGTGCCAGCAGCTTAGGTGCGGTTGCGAACACCGGGGAGCTGTTTTTT. The V gene is TRBV7-8, the J gene TRBJ2-2; D is uncertain. The CDR3 spans 16 residues. The germline V gene encodes CDR1 SGHVS and CDR2 FQNEAQ. Trimming removed 1 base at V and 0 bases at J, with 9 bases between.

V usage is TRBV9 and J usage is TRBJ1-4; D is perhaps TRBD1 (5 bases). Trimming stripped 3 bases from V and 3 bases from J, with 9 bases between. This CDR3 has 14 residues. Germline V gene data show CDR1 as SGDLS and CDR2 as YYNGEE. The CDR3: CASSEGGANEKLFF. The DNA for the CDR3 is TGTGCCAGCAGCGAGGGAGGGGCTAATGAAAAACTGTTTTTT.

CDR3 region: CASSLGVRAAIYEQYF. CDR3 in DNA: TGTGCCAGCAGCTTGGGAGTTAGGGCAGCCATCTACGAGCAGTACTTC. The chain links TRBV5-5 to TRBJ2-7; D is uncertain. CDR3 size: 16 residues. Germline CDR1 SGHKS, CDR2 YYEKEE (reference sequence). The V gene lost 0 bases and the J gene lost 3 bases, with 16 bases spanning the gap.

The V call is TRBV14, the J call TRBJ1-1; D call uncertain. Germline assignment: CDR1 SGHDN and CDR2 FVKESK. The CDR3 length is 15 residues. Trimming stripped 1 base from V and 2 bases from J, with 11 bases between. Written as DNA, the CDR3 is TGTGCCAGCAGCCAAGTTGGAACCTCAAACACTGAAGCTTTCTTT. It translates to CASSQVGTSNTEAFF.

This chain uses TRBV10-3 with TRBJ1-2, with D hard to call. CDR3 length: 11 amino acids. Germline CDR1 and CDR2: ENHRY and SYGVKD. With 2 bases removed from V and 4 bases from J, the gap between germline ends came to 2 bases. This chain's CDR3 is CAISESYGYTF. The CDR3 region has the DNA TGTGCCATCAGTGAGAGCTATGGCTACACCTTC.

The genes are TRBV5-6 and TRBJ2-3, with TRBD2 identical over 9 bases. The germline CDR1 and CDR2 sequences are SGHDT and YYEEEE. The length of the CDR3 is 16 residues. V lost 0 bases, J lost 2 bases, and 4 bases stayed unmatched. CDR3 bases: TGTGCCAGCAGCTTGGAGGTAGCGGGAGCCACAGATACGCAGTATTTT. This codes for CASSLEVAGATDTQYF.

This clone appeared once. The chain recombines TRBV14 with TRBJ1-1, with 7 positions matching TRBD1. CDR3 length equals 21 residues. V was pared by 0 bases and J by 0 bases, with 19 bases of the junction left unmatched. CDR1 and CDR2 from the germline V gene are SGHDN and FVKESK. The CDR3: CASSQERRDRATPWVNTEAFF. CDR3 coding DNA: TGTGCCAGCAGCCAAGAACGGAGAGACAGGGCAACCCCGTGGGTGAACACTGAAGCTTTCTTT.

This clone was picked up one time. The rearrangement joins TRBV28 to TRBJ2-5; TRBD2 matches 7 bases. This CDR3 spans 16 amino acids. V shed 4 bases, J shed 7 bases, and the junction held 15 bases outside the gene matches. From germline, CDR1 is MDHEN and CDR2 SYDVKM. The CDR3 region is CASSSPGEGKGGTQYF. CDR3 DNA: TGTGCCAGCAGTTCGCCGGGGGAGGGAAAAGGAGGGACCCAGTACTTC.

The chain combines TRBV5-1 with TRBJ2-3; 8 bases are a match to TRBD1. Losses at the gene ends were 0 bases for V and 4 bases for J; bases not matched to a gene: 10. Germline CDR1 reads SGHRS; CDR2 reads YFSETQ. This CDR3 region has 17 residues. CDR3 in DNA: TGCGCCAGCAGCTTGGCGACAGGGGTAGTTGTGGCAGATACGCAGTATTTT. Translation: CASSLATGVVVADTQYF.

This sequence joins TRBV2 and TRBJ2-1; D is perhaps TRBD1 (5 bases). This CDR3 comprises 15 residues. V lost 2 bases and J 3 bases, leaving 11 bases between the germline ends. The germline V gene has CDR1 SNHLY and CDR2 FYNNEI. CDR3 sequence (DNA): TGTGCCAGCAGTGAATTAACAGGATACTACAATGAGCAGTTCTTC. As protein: CASSELTGYYNEQFF.

The chain recombines TRBV5-1 with TRBJ2-7; the match to TRBD1 covers 10 bases. The CDR3 is 16 amino acids. V shed 5 bases, J shed 4 bases, and the junction held 12 bases outside the gene matches. Germline V gene data show CDR1 as SGHRS and CDR2 as YFSETQ. CDR3 in DNA: TGCGCCAGCAGATATTCCCCGGGACAGGGGTTTTACGAGCAGTACTTC. It translates to CASRYSPGQGFYEQYF.

The V gene is TRBV6-1, the J gene TRBJ1-3; no definite D call. The CDR3 contains 12 residues. CDR1 and CDR2 (germline): MNHNS, SASEGT. V shed 9 bases and J shed 3 bases, with 9 bases lying between them. This CDR3 is CASCGDGNTIYF. The CDR3 nucleotides read TGTGCCAGTTGTGGGGATGGAAACACCATATATTTT.

This clone was counted once. The chain combines TRBV4-3 with TRBJ1-1; no clear D. CDR1 and CDR2 (germline): LGHNA, YSLEER. There are 16 residues in the CDR3. Trimming cost V 2 bases and J 1 base, with 14 bases left between them. The CDR3, as DNA: TGCGCCAGCAGCCAATTAGTTCCGGGCCAGAACACTGAAGCTTTCTTT. Its protein product is CASSQLVPGQNTEAFF.

The chain carries TRBV5-4 and TRBJ2-3, with a possible D match to TRBD1 (5 bases). CDR1 SGHNT and CDR2 YYREEE come from the germline V gene (reference sequence). There are 14 residues in the CDR3. Trimming took 4 bases from V and 4 from J, leaving 13 bases between them. The CDR3 DNA follows: TGTGCCAGCAGCCTGGGTGGGGCCGCAGATACGCAGTATTTT. Its protein is CASSLGGAADTQYF.